What follows are 21 T cell receptor beta chains derived from one specimen sequenced in a study of T cell responses to AZD1222 COVID-19 vaccine (dated by TCRdb to the early 2020s). In the paper's terms, the time point label means: baseline before first vaccination. Library preparation employed the immunoSEQ multiplex PCR assay. Not all clones reach the TCRdb copy of this immuneACCESS table, which keeps in-frame sequences only. Checked studies attribute under half of the gap to unresolved V genes and leave the rest unexplained. The sample records 110,000 to 150,000 clones, more than 85% of which are singletons. About 3.8% of the sample rests with the top ten. The sample here was peripheral blood, taken on day 0 of AZD1222 vaccination. Receptor source: an adult in good health.

The gene calls are TRBV5-4 and TRBJ1-1; D not certain. Germline CDR1 is SGHNT and CDR2 is YYREEE (reference sequence). The V end was cut by 3 bases, the J end by 4 bases, with 13 bases between. The CDR3 spans 14 residues. In DNA form, the CDR3 reads TGTGCCAGCAGCTCACGGACGGGAGGCACTGAAGCTTTCTTT. It is translated as CASSSRTGGTEAFF.

The J gene is TRBJ2-1, the V gene TRBV30, with 8 bases matching TRBD2. The junction had 4 bases not matched to a gene; V was cut back by 0 bases and J by 6 bases. Per the germline V gene, CDR1 is GTSNPN and CDR2 is SVGIG (reference sequence). The CDR3 consists of 14 residues. The CDR3 loop is CAWSVAGVINEQFF. CDR3 coding DNA: TGTGCCTGGAGTGTAGCGGGAGTGATCAATGAGCAGTTCTTC.

The chain joins TRBV30 to TRBJ1-2, with 8 bases identical to TRBD1. There are 14 residues in the CDR3. J was trimmed by 1 base and V by 3 bases; bases with no gene match: 4. CDR1 is GTSNPN, CDR2 SVGIG, per germline (reference sequence). CDR3 in amino acids: CAWRLTGGNYGYTF. CDR3 coding DNA: TGTGCCTGGAGACTAACAGGGGGTAACTATGGCTACACCTTC.

The V call is TRBV24-1, the J call TRBJ1-2, with D possibly matching TRBD1 (6 bases). Germline values: CDR1 KGHDR, CDR2 SFDVKD. Trimming left V 3 bases short and J 8 bases short, with 15 bases between. The CDR3 has 14 residues. CDR3 loop: CATSDGGPGAGYTF. The CDR3 nucleotides are TGTGCCACCAGTGATGGGGGGCCAGGCGCGGGCTACACCTTC.

The chain combines TRBV6-5 with TRBJ1-2; 8 positions agree with TRBD1. J gave up 5 bases and V 9 bases, and 11 bases lay outside the gene matches. CDR1 MNHEY and CDR2 SVGAGI come from the germline V gene. This CDR3 comprises 14 residues. The CDR3 region has the DNA TGTGCCAGTGCGACCGGACAGGGACTTTATGGCTACACCTTC. This translates into CASATGQGLYGYTF.

This chain joins TRBV30 and TRBJ2-7; 8 bases align to TRBD2. V trimming: 1 base; J trimming: 2 bases; junction bases outside the gene matches: 4. Per germline, CDR1 GTSNPN and CDR2 SVGIG (reference sequence). The CDR3 totals 14 residues. The CDR3 is CAWSDVLAAYEQYF. CDR3 DNA sequence: TGTGCCTGGAGTGATGTACTAGCGGCCTACGAGCAGTACTTC. Combining the CDR3 with reference TRBV30 and TRBJ2-7 gives the whole variable domain SQTIHQWPATLVQPVGSPLSLECTVEGTSNPNLYWYRQAAGRGLQLLFYSVGIGQISSEVPQNLSASRPQDRQFILSSKKLLLSDSGFYLCAWSDVLAAYEQYFGPGTRLTVT.

The chain couples TRBV9 to TRBJ2-7, with D possibly being TRBD2 (6 bases). V lost 7 bases to trimming and J lost 2 bases, with 22 bases between them. This CDR3 contains 16 residues. In germline, CDR1 is SGDLS, CDR2 YYNGEE. CDR3 region: CASGPRSAGGAYEQYF. The DNA of the CDR3 is TGTGCCAGCGGACCCCGCTCCGCAGGCGGGGCCTACGAGCAGTACTTC.

The V call is TRBV9, the J call TRBJ1-4; no firm D call. This CDR3 comprises 14 residues. With 0 bases removed from V and 4 bases from J, the gap between germline ends came to 7 bases. Germline V gives CDR1 SGDLS, CDR2 YYNGEE. CDR3 residues: CASSVAGNNEKLFF. CDR3 nucleotides: TGTGCCAGCAGCGTAGCCGGGAATAATGAAAAACTGTTTTTT.

The chain combines TRBV3-1 (or the pseudogene TRBV3-2) with TRBJ2-5; D is perhaps TRBD1 or TRBD2 (5 bases each). There are 15 residues in the CDR3. Deletions cut 5 bases from V and 4 bases from J, with 17 bases between. Germline V gene sequence: CDR1 LGHDT, CDR2 YNNKEL (reference sequence). Here the CDR3 reads CASSSGPTRGETQYF. The CDR3, as DNA: TGTGCCAGCAGCTCGGGACCTACAAGGGGAGAGACCCAGTACTTC.

The J gene is TRBJ2-7, the V gene TRBV2, with D unclear. Germline lookup yields CDR1 SNHLY and CDR2 FYNNEI. The ends were cut back, 7 bases at V and 1 base at J, with 5 bases in the middle. The CDR3 is made up of 11 amino acids. DNA of the CDR3: TGTGCCAGCATTGAGTCCTACGAGCAGTACTTC. It encodes CASIESYEQYF. Together with reference TRBV2 and TRBJ2-7, the CDR3 gives the full variable domain: EPEVTQTPSHQVTQMGQEVILRCVPISNHLYFYWYRQILGQKVEFLVSFYNNEISEKSEIFDDQFSVERPDGSNFTLKIRSTKLEDSAMYFCASIESYEQYFGPGTRLTVT.

This chain connects TRBV27 to TRBJ1-1; D not resolved. There are 14 residues in the CDR3. V lost 1 base and J 1 base, leaving 7 bases between the germline ends. The V gene's germline CDR1 is MNHEY and CDR2 SMNVEV (reference sequence). As DNA, the CDR3 is TGTGCCAGCAGTTTATTAATGGGGAACACTGAAGCTTTCTTT. It codes for CASSLLMGNTEAFF.

The chain employs TRBV3-1 (or the pseudogene TRBV3-2) and TRBJ1-2; D is possibly TRBD1 (5 bases). Trimming left V 7 bases short and J 8 bases short, with 26 bases between. The CDR3 is 16 amino acids. Germline V gene sequence: CDR1 LGHDT, CDR2 YNNKEL (reference sequence). The CDR3 region has the DNA TGTGCCAGCAAGGGGAACCCCGGTCAGGGTGCGTGGGGCTACACCTTC. It specifies CASKGNPGQGAWGYTF.

The chain recombines TRBV11-1 with TRBJ2-1, with D perhaps being TRBD1 or TRBD2 (5 bases each). CDR1 and CDR2 from the germline V gene are SGHAT and FQDESV (reference sequence). CDR3 length: 13 amino acids. Trimming took off 8 bases at V and 2 bases at J, with 10 bases between the two ends. This CDR3 is CASGQGPYNEQFF. CDR3 coding DNA: TGTGCCAGCGGGCAGGGACCCTACAATGAGCAGTTCTTC.

The gene calls are TRBV7-9 and TRBJ1-2, with 10 nucleotides matching TRBD1. The V and J ends lost 0 bases and 6 bases, in that order; junction bases with no gene match: 4. This CDR3 is built from 15 residues. Germline values: CDR1 SEHNR, CDR2 FQNEAQ (reference sequence). As DNA, the CDR3 is TGTGCCAGCAGCTTAGCGCTAGGACAGGGGGATGGCTACACCTTC. Translated, it gives CASSLALGQGDGYTF. Full variable domain (rest looked up from reference TRBV7-9 and TRBJ1-2): DTGVSQNPRHKITKRGQNVTFRCDPISEHNRLYWYRQTLGQGPEFLTYFQNEAQLEKSRLLSDRFSAERPKGSFSTLEIQRTEQGDSAMYLCASSLALGQGDGYTFGSGTRLTVV.

J is TRBJ1-5 and V is TRBV6-5; TRBD1 agrees at 7 bases. Germline V CDR1 and CDR2: MNHEY, SVGAGI. The CDR3 consists of 14 residues. The CDR3 region is CATRTGNSNQPQHF. Here the CDR3 DNA reads TGTGCTACGCGGACAGGCAATAGCAATCAGCCCCAGCATTTT.

The chain uses TRBV28 and TRBJ2-4, with TRBD2 as a possible D gene (6 bases). Looked up from germline, CDR1 is MDHEN and CDR2 is SYDVKM. The V end lost 5 bases, the J end lost 1 base, and 12 bases lay between the germline ends. The CDR3 sequence is 15 residues long. The CDR3 bases are TGTGCCAGCAGTCCGACTAGAGACGCCAAAAACATTCAGTACTTC. Its translation is CASSPTRDAKNIQYF. The entire variable domain, with the rest obtained from reference TRBV28 and TRBJ2-4, is as follows: DVKVTQSSRYLVKRTGEKVFLECVQDMDHENMFWYRQDPGLGLRLIYFSYDVKMKEKGDIPEGYSVSREKKERFSLILESASTNQTSMYLCASSPTRDAKNIQYFGAGTRLSVL.

This clone was picked up one time. The chain uses TRBV20-1 and TRBJ2-2, with 9 nucleotides matching TRBD2. This CDR3 is built from 16 residues. The junction had 16 bases not matched to a gene; V was cut back by 3 bases and J by 11 bases. CDR1 and CDR2 (germline): DFQATT, SNEGSKA (reference sequence). The CDR3 sequence: CSASSVRGLLAGELFF. The CDR3 region has the DNA TGCAGTGCTAGTTCGGTCAGGGGACTACTAGCGGGTGAGCTGTTTTTT.

The chain combines TRBV2 with TRBJ2-5, with D hard to call. V was pared by 7 bases and J by 2 bases, with 14 bases between. The CDR3 is 14 residues long. CDR1 is SNHLY and CDR2 is FYNNEI in the germline V gene. CDR3 amino acids: CASKSVPDQETQYF. CDR3 bases: TGTGCCAGCAAGTCCGTGCCGGATCAAGAGACCCAGTACTTC.

The chain joins TRBV10-1 to TRBJ1-1; TRBD1 might be the D (6 bases). Trimming left V 7 bases short and J 6 bases short, with 15 bases between. CDR3 length: 13 amino acids. Germline V gives CDR1 WNHNN, CDR2 SYGVQD (reference sequence). The CDR3 DNA reads TGCGCCAGCAATAACCTGAGGGGGGCTGAAGCTTTCTTT. It specifies CASNNLRGAEAFF.

The rearrangement links TRBV27 to TRBJ2-3, with 10 bases identical to TRBD2. V lost 5 bases and J lost 5; bases outside the gene matches: 10. Germline CDR1 is MNHEY and CDR2 is SMNVEV (reference sequence). This CDR3 region has 16 residues. CDR3 sequence (DNA): TGTGCCAGCAGTACGCTGGGGCTAGCGGGAGTAGATACGCAGTATTTT. Its translation is CASSTLGLAGVDTQYF.

This clone was observed once. This chain connects TRBV14 to TRBJ2-1; no reliable D call. The CDR3 extends over 11 amino acids. Germline V gives CDR1 SGHDN, CDR2 FVKESK. V was cut by 4 bases and J by 9 bases, with 7 bases left in between. The CDR3: CASSRASEQFF. The CDR3 nucleotides are TGTGCCAGCAGCCGGGCGAGTGAGCAGTTCTTC.